The 29 T cell receptor beta chains listed next were all sequenced from one sample in a study of T cells in Graves' hyperthyroidism and ophthalmopathy. RNA transcripts provided the source from which TCR beta CDR3 regions were amplified. When the TCR CDR3 underwent first-round RT-PCR, the HTBI primer set was used. TCRdb independently ran MiXCR on the multiplex PCR reads; one entry per CDR3 protein. The table lists fewer than 30,000 distinct CDR3 sequences, 45% to 55% of them singletons. The material sequenced was blood. These receptor sequences come from a woman in her thirties or forties with Graves' hyperthyroidism that later progressed to Graves' ophthalmopathy.

The V gene is TRBV20-1, the J gene TRBJ2-3; 8 nucleotides agree with TRBD1. The length of the CDR3 is 14 residues. CDR1 is DFQATT and CDR2 is SNEGSKA in the germline V gene (reference sequence). V lost 4 bases, J lost 5 bases, and 8 bases stayed unmatched. The CDR3 loop reads CSATGQGGEDTQYF. The CDR3 DNA is TGCAGTGCTACTGGACAGGGCGGTGAAGATACGCAGTATTTT.

Ten or more counts support this clonotype. The chain combines TRBV5-6 with TRBJ1-2; D might be TRBD1 (5 bases). This CDR3 has 14 amino acids. The ends were cut back, 0 bases at V and 8 bases at J, with 14 bases in the middle. Per the germline V gene, CDR1 is SGHDT and CDR2 is YYEEEE. The CDR3 sequence is CASSLADGAGGYTF. CDR3 in DNA: TGTGCCAGCAGCTTGGCTGACGGGGCGGGGGGCTACACCTTC.

This clonotype was recorded a few times. The V and J genes are TRBV15 and TRBJ2-1, with TRBD2 identical over 10 bases. CDR3 size: 18 residues. Germline-derived CDR1 and CDR2 are LNHNV and YYDKDF (reference sequence). With V trimmed by 1 base and J by 5 bases, 11 bases remained unmatched. The CDR3 region is CATSRGRSIAGGNNEQFF. CDR3 sequence (DNA): TGTGCCACCAGCAGAGGCCGATCCATAGCGGGAGGCAACAATGAGCAGTTCTTC.

V usage is TRBV15 and J usage is TRBJ1-4; D is perhaps TRBD1 (5 bases). Germline CDR1 LNHNV, CDR2 YYDKDF (reference sequence). This CDR3 contains 15 residues. V was pared by 1 base and J by 2 bases, with 8 bases between. The chain's CDR3 is CATSRGDQTNEKLFF. The DNA for the CDR3 is TGTGCCACCAGCAGAGGGGACCAGACTAATGAAAAACTGTTTTTT. The full variable domain, its missing parts supplied by reference TRBV15 and TRBJ1-4, is DAMVIQNPRYQVTQFGKPVTLSCSQTLNHNVMYWYQQKSSQAPKLLFHYYDKDFNNEADTPDNFQSRRPNTSFCFLDIRSPGLGDTAMYLCATSRGDQTNEKLFFGSGTQLSVL.

On this clonotype itself: One end of the junction does not line up with germline, which may come from a read error. The chain links TRBV12-3 or TRBV12-4 to TRBJ2-7; no clear D gene. The CDR3 totals 11 residues. CDR3 DNA: TGTGCCAGCACTCCCGGCTACGAGCAGCACTTC. This codes for CASTPGYEQHF.

This chain uses TRBV5-1 with TRBJ2-1; D is uncertain. This CDR3 has 16 amino acids. Per the germline V gene, CDR1 is SGHRS and CDR2 is YFSETQ. V was shortened by 3 bases and J by 2 bases, with 15 bases between the two germline ends. The CDR3 reads CASSSLSLGPYNEQFF. The CDR3 region has the DNA TGCGCCAGCAGCTCCCTCAGCCTGGGCCCCTACAATGAGCAGTTCTTC.

This clonotype is termed medium-sized. The V call is TRBV6-1, the J call TRBJ2-7, with D unresolved. CDR1 and CDR2 (germline): MNHNS, SASEGT. CDR3 length: 13 residues. V was shortened by 3 bases and J by 3 bases, with 9 bases between the two germline ends. Written as DNA, the CDR3 is TGTGCCAGCAGTGAGGCTGAGGACTACGAGCAGTACTTC. Translated: CASSEAEDYEQYF.

On this clonotype: Sequence at one end of the junction differs from germline and may be a read error. The gene calls are TRBV9 and TRBJ2-7, with D perhaps TRBD1 (6 bases). The CDR3 runs to 15 residues. CDR1 SGDLS and CDR2 YYNGEE come from the germline V gene. CDR3 protein: CASSVGAKLSYQQYF. CDR3 DNA: TGTGCCAGCAGCGTGGGGGCAAAACTGAGCTACCAGCAGTACTTC.

In its sample, this clonotype ranks as medium-sized. CDR3 in DNA: TGTGCCAGTATGGCAGGTTCGATCACTGAGCAGTTCTTC. The encoded protein is CASMAGSITEQFF. V usage is TRBV19 and J usage is TRBJ2-1; D unclear. The V gene's germline CDR1 is LNHDA and CDR2 SQIVND (reference sequence). Trimming stripped 7 bases from V and 9 bases from J, with 16 bases between. The CDR3 covers 13 residues.

The chain's CDR3 is CASSEAGVRGWEQYF. CDR3 DNA sequence: TGTGCCAGCAGTGAAGCGGGAGTCAGGGGCTGGGAGCAGTACTTC. V gene TRBV2 combines with J gene TRBJ2-7; D may be TRBD1 (6 bases). The CDR3 loop spans 15 amino acids. Looked up from germline, CDR1 is SNHLY and CDR2 is FYNNEI. Trimming stripped 0 bases from V and 7 bases from J, with 16 bases between.

Remarks on this clonotype: One base away lies a much larger clone, so this may be a sequencing read error. The V gene is TRBV11-3, the J gene TRBJ2-1, with D possibly TRBD2 on 6 matching bases. The CDR3 is 13 amino acids. Germline V gene data show CDR1 as SGHNT and CDR2 as YENEEA. Here the CDR3 reads CACSPGGANEQFF. CDR3 coding DNA: TGTGCCTGCAGCCCCGGAGGGGCCAATGAGCAGTTCTTC.

The genes are TRBV25-1 and TRBJ1-1; the D gene is possibly TRBD1 (6 bases). The CDR3 loop spans 15 amino acids. Per the germline V gene, CDR1 is MGHDK and CDR2 is SYGVNS. V lost 1 base and J lost 3, with 12 bases in between. CDR3 nucleotides: TGTGCCAGCAGTGAATCAGGGGCCCGTTACACTGAAGCTTTCTTT. Translating it yields CASSESGARYTEAFF.

CDR3 loop: CASSLDRTDTQYF. The CDR3 DNA reads TGTGCCAGCAGCTTAGATCGTACAGATACGCAGTATTTT. V usage is TRBV6-4 and J usage is TRBJ2-3; D is ambiguous. V lost 6 bases to trimming and J lost 3 bases, with 10 bases between them. Germline assignment: CDR1 MRHNA and CDR2 SNTAGT. The CDR3 length is 13 residues.

This clonotype qualifies as medium-sized. The chain links TRBV19 to TRBJ1-3; D possibly corresponds to TRBD1 (6 bases). The CDR3 contains 16 residues. V gave up 3 bases and J gave up 0 bases, with 12 bases separating them. From germline, CDR1 is LNHDA and CDR2 SQIVND (reference sequence). CDR3 sequence: CASSIRGASSGNTIYF. The CDR3 nucleotides are TGTGCCAGTAGTATTCGGGGGGCGAGCTCTGGAAACACCATATATTTT.

The chain links TRBV7-3 to TRBJ2-7, with 10 nucleotides matching TRBD2. The ends lost 5 bases at V and 0 bases at J; junction bases unmatched: 4. This CDR3 spans 15 amino acids. CDR1 and CDR2 from the germline V gene are SGHTA and FQGTGA. CDR3 nucleotides: TGTGCCAGCAGCACAGGACTAGCGGACTCCTACGAGCAGTACTTC. Protein: CASSTGLADSYEQYF.

This clonotype was detected a few times. The genes are TRBV25-1 and TRBJ2-1, with 9 bases matching TRBD2. This CDR3 has 13 amino acids. The germline gives CDR1 MGHDK, CDR2 SYGVNS. The V and J ends lost 8 bases and 7 bases, in that order; junction bases with no gene match: 6. CDR3 sequence: CASVSSGVNEQFF. The CDR3 DNA reads as TGTGCCAGCGTTTCTAGCGGGGTAAATGAGCAGTTCTTC.

There are a few counts of this clonotype. The chain combines TRBV9 with TRBJ2-7; 7 bases are a match to TRBD2. The V and J ends lost 3 bases and 8 bases, in that order; junction bases with no gene match: 8. This CDR3 has 13 residues. Germline V gives CDR1 SGDLS, CDR2 YYNGEE. The CDR3 loop reads CASSGGGSGKQYF. CDR3 sequence (DNA): TGTGCCAGCAGCGGGGGGGGGAGCGGCAAGCAGTACTTC.

CDR3 loop: CAWSAGTISGNTIYF. The CDR3 coding sequence is TGTGCCTGGAGTGCCGGGACGATCTCTGGAAACACCATATATTTT. The V call is TRBV30, the J call TRBJ1-3, with D perhaps matching TRBD1 (5 bases). Germline V gene lookup returns CDR1 GTSNPN and CDR2 SVGIG (reference sequence). The CDR3 length is 15 residues. Trimming left V 1 base short and J 0 bases short, with 10 bases between.

This clonotype was seen many times. The rearrangement joins TRBV27 to TRBJ2-1, with D unresolved. The V end lost 3 bases, the J end lost 5 bases, and 11 bases lay between the germline ends. Germline values: CDR1 MNHEY, CDR2 SMNVEV (reference sequence). This CDR3 spans 14 amino acids. The CDR3 DNA reads TGTGCCAGCAGTTTGTTTACAGCCGACAATGAGCAGTTCTTC. Amino acid sequence: CASSLFTADNEQFF.

The V gene is TRBV2, the J gene TRBJ2-3; D perhaps matches TRBD1 (6 bases). This CDR3 has 12 residues. Between the trimmed V and J ends, which lost 9 bases and 6 bases, there was a span of 13 bases. Germline V gene data show CDR1 as SNHLY and CDR2 as FYNNEI. The DNA of the CDR3 is TGTGCCAGTTTGCGAAGGGGGGATACGCAGTATTTT. It yields the protein CASLRRGDTQYF.

The rearrangement uses TRBV13 and TRBJ2-7, with a possible D match to TRBD2 (6 bases). V gave up 10 bases and J gave up 5 bases, with 21 bases separating them. This CDR3 comprises 14 residues. The germline V gene has CDR1 PRHDT and CDR2 FYEKMQ (reference sequence). CDR3 amino acids: CANTTWEAGHEQYF. The CDR3, as DNA: TGTGCCAACACGACGTGGGAGGCAGGGCACGAGCAGTACTTC.

V is TRBV24-1 and J is TRBJ2-1; 14 bases are a match to TRBD2. The junction had 10 bases not matched to a gene; V was cut back by 5 bases and J by 8 bases. The CDR3 is 17 residues long. Germline V gene lookup returns CDR1 KGHDR and CDR2 SFDVKD. CDR3 sequence (DNA): TGTGCCACCAGTGCTAGGGGGACTAGCGGGAGCAGGGATGAGCAGTTCTTC. The encoded protein is CATSARGTSGSRDEQFF.

The chain recombines TRBV5-1 with TRBJ2-1, with D perhaps matching TRBD2 (6 bases). In germline, CDR1 is SGHRS, CDR2 YFSETQ. The CDR3 runs to 16 residues. The ends were cut back, 0 bases at V and 8 bases at J, with 18 bases in the middle. In DNA, the CDR3 is TGCGCCAGCAGCTTGGAAGGGAGGAGGTTTCTGGATGAGCAGTTCTTC. Translation gives CASSLEGRRFLDEQFF. Combining the CDR3 with reference TRBV5-1 and TRBJ2-1 gives the whole variable domain KAGVTQTPRYLIKTRGQQVTLSCSPISGHRSVSWYQQTPGQGLQFLFEYFSETQRNKGNFPGRFSGRQFSNSRSEMNVSTLELGDSALYLCASSLEGRRFLDEQFFGPGTRLTVL.

The V and J genes are TRBV9 and TRBJ2-2; D could derive from TRBD1 or TRBD2 (5 bases each). The V end was cut by 2 bases, the J end by 3 bases, with 11 bases between. Germline V gives CDR1 SGDLS, CDR2 YYNGEE. CDR3 length: 15 amino acids. The CDR3 here is CASSVQGRDTGELFF. Here the CDR3 DNA reads TGTGCCAGCAGCGTGCAGGGACGGGACACCGGGGAGCTGTTTTTT.

With respect to this clonotype: Relative to the germline gene, one junction end is altered; a read error may explain this. V usage is TRBV2 and J usage is TRBJ1-1; D call uncertain. Germline CDR1 and CDR2: SNHLY and FYNNEI. This CDR3 spans 11 amino acids. In DNA form, the CDR3 reads TGTGCCAGCAGGGCAGAGTCCCAAGCTTCCTTT. As protein: CASRAESQASF.

J is TRBJ2-1 and V is TRBV11-3; the D gene could be TRBD1 or TRBD2 (5 bases each). Trimming stripped 1 base from V and 6 bases from J, with 10 bases between. The CDR3 totals 14 residues. Germline V gives CDR1 SGHNT, CDR2 YENEEA. The chain's CDR3 is CASSLAGTINEQFF. The CDR3 DNA follows: TGTGCCAGCAGCTTAGCCGGGACCATCAATGAGCAGTTCTTC. The full variable domain, completed using reference TRBV11-3 and TRBJ2-1, is EAGVVQSPRYKIIEKKQPVAFWCNPISGHNTLYWYLQNLGQGPELLIRYENEEAVDDSQLPKDRFSAERLKGVDSTLKIQPAELGDSAVYLCASSLAGTINEQFFGPGTRLTVL.

Remarks on this clonotype: This may arise from a read error, as a much more abundant clone is one base away. The chain links TRBV6-1 to TRBJ2-2; perhaps TRBD2 as D (7 bases). This CDR3 region has 15 residues. Germline V gives CDR1 MNHNS, CDR2 SASEGT. Written as DNA, the CDR3 is TGTGCCAGCCAAAGGGGGGGGGGAGAGGTCGGGGAGCTGGTTTTT. This codes for CASQRGGGEVGELVF.

Concerning this clonotype: The DNA is left out, because the CDR3 cannot be placed on it with certainty; the CDR3 is given as TCRdb lists it. The rearrangement links TRBV20-1 to TRBJ1-3; TRBD1, as called in the table, went unchecked against the DNA. The CDR3 extends over 20 residues, inclusive of both ends. Germline lookup yields CDR1 DFQATT and CDR2 SNEGSKA (reference sequence). The CDR3 region is CSAGRLLNTEAFFGQGTIYF.

The chain joins TRBV7-8 to TRBJ2-1; a weak D match, TRBD2 (5 bases). CDR3 length equals 16 residues. The V gene's germline CDR1 is SGHVS and CDR2 FQNEAQ. V lost 0 bases and J lost 4, with 13 bases in between. CDR3 in amino acids: CASSLARWERYNEQFF. The CDR3 DNA sequence: TGTGCCAGCAGCTTAGCGAGGTGGGAGCGGTACAATGAGCAGTTCTTC.